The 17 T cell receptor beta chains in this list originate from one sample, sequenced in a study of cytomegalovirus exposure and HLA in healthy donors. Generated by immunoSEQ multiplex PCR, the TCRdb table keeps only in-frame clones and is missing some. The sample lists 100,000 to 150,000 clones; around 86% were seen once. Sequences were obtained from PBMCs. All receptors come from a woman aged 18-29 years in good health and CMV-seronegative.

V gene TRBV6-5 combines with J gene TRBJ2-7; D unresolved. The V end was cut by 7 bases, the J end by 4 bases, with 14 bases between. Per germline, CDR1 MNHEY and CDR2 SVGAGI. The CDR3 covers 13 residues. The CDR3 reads CASNPTRGYEQYF. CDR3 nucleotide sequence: TGTGCCAGCAATCCTACCAGAGGTTACGAGCAGTACTTC.

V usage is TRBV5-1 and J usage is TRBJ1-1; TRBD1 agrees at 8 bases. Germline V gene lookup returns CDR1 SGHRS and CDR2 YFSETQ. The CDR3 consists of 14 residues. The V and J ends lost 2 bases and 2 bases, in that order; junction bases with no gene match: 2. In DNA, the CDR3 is TGCGCCAGCAGCTTCGGGACAGGTAACACTGAAGCTTTCTTT. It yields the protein CASSFGTGNTEAFF.

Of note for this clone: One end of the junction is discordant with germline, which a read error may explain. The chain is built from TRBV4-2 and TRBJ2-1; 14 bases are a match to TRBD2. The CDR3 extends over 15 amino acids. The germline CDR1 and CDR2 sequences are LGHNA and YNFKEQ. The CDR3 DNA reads TGTGCCAGCACCCAAGGGACTAGCGGGAGTTATGAGCAGTTCTTC. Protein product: CASTQGTSGSYEQFF.

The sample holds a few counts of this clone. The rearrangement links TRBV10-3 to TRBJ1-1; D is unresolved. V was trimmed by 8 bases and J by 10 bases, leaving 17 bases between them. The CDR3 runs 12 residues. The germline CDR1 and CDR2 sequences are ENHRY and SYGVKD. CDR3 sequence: CAIGGSGYLAFF. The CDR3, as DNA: TGTGCCATCGGAGGGTCAGGTTATTTAGCTTTCTTT.

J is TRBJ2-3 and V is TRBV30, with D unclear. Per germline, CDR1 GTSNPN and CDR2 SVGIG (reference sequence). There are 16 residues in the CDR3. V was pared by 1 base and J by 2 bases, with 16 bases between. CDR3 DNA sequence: TGTGCCTGGAGTGAATTCCGCAGTGTTACCACAGATACGCAGTATTTT. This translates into CAWSEFRSVTTDTQYF.

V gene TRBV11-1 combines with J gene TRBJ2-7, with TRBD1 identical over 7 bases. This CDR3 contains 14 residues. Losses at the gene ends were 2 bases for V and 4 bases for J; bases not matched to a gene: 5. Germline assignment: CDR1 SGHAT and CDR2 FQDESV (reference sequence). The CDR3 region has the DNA TGTGCCAGCAGCTTAAGGACAGGTGATTACGAGCAGTACTTC. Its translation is CASSLRTGDYEQYF.

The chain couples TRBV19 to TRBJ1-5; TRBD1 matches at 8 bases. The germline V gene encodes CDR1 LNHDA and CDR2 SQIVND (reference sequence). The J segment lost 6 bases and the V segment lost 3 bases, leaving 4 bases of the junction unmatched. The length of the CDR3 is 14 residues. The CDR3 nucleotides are TGTGCCAGTAGTATGCCAGGGGGCAGTCAGCCCCAGCATTTT. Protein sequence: CASSMPGGSQPQHF. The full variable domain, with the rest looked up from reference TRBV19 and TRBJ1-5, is DGGITQSPKYLFRKEGQNVTLSCEQNLNHDAMYWYRQDPGQGLRLIYYSQIVNDFQKGDIAEGYSVSREKKESFPLTVTSAQKNPTAFYLCASSMPGGSQPQHFGDGTRLSIL.

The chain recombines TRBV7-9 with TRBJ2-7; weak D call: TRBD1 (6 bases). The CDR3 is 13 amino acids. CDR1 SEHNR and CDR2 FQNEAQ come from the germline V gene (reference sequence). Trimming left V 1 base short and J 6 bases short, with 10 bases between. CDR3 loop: CASSLVDRLEQYF. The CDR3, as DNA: TGTGCCAGCAGCTTAGTTGACAGGCTCGAGCAGTACTTC.

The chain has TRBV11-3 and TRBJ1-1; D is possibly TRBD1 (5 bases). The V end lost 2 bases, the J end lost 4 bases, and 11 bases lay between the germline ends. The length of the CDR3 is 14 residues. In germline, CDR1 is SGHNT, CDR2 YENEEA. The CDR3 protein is CASSLLGQGTEAFF. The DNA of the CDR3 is TGTGCCAGCAGCTTACTGGGGCAGGGCACTGAAGCTTTCTTT.

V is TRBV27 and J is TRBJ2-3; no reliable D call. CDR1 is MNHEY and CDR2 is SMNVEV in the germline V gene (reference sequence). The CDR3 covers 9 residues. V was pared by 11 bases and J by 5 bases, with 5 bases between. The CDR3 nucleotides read TGTGCCGCCGGAGATACGCAGTATTTT. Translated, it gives CAAGDTQYF.

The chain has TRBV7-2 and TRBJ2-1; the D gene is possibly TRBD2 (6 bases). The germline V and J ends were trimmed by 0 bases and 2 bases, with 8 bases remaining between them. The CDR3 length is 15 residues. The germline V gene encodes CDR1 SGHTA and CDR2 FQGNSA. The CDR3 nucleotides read TGTGCCAGCAGCTTAGCGGGAGGACCCTACAATGAGCAGTTCTTC. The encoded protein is CASSLAGGPYNEQFF.

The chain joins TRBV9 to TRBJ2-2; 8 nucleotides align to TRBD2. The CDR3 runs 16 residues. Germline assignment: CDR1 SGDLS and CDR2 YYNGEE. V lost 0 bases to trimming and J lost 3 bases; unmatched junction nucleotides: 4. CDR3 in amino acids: CASSVAEAGDTGELFF. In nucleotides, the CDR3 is TGTGCCAGCAGCGTAGCGGAAGCGGGAGACACCGGGGAGCTGTTTTTT. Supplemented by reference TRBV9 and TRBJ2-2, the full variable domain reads DSGVTQTPKHLITATGQRVTLRCSPRSGDLSVYWYQQSLDQGLQFLIQYYNGEERAKGNILERFSAQQFPDLHSELNLSSLELGDSALYFCASSVAEAGDTGELFFGEGSRLTVL.

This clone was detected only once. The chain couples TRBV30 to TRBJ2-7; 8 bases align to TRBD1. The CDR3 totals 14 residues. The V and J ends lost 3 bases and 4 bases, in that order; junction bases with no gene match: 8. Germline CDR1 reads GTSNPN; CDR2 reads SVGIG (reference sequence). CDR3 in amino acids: CAWSLGQGAYEQYF. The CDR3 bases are TGTGCCTGGAGCCTTGGACAGGGAGCTTACGAGCAGTACTTC.

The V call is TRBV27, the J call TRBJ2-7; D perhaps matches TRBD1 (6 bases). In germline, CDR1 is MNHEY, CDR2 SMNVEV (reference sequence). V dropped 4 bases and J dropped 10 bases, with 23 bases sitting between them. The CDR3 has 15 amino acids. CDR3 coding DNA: TGTGCCAGCAGTTCCCTACCGACAGGTCCAACCTTTCAGTACTTC. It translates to CASSSLPTGPTFQYF.

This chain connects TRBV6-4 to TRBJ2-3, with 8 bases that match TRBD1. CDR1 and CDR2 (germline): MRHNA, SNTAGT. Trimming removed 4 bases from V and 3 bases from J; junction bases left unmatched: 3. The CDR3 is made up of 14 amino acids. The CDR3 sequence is CASSAGGATDTQYF. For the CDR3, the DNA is TGTGCCAGCAGTGCAGGGGGCGCAACAGATACGCAGTATTTT.

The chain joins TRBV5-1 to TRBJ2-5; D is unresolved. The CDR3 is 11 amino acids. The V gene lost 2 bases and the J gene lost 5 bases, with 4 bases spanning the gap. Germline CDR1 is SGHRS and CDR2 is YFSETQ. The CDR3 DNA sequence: TGCGCCAGCAGCTTTTCGGAGACCCAGTACTTC. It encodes CASSFSETQYF.

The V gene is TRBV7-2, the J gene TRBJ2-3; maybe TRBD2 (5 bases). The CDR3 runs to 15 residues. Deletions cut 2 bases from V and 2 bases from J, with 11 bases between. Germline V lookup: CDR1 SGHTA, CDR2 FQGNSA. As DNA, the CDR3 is TGTGCCAGCAGCTTAACTAGGTTTAACACAGATACGCAGTATTTT. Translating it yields CASSLTRFNTDTQYF.